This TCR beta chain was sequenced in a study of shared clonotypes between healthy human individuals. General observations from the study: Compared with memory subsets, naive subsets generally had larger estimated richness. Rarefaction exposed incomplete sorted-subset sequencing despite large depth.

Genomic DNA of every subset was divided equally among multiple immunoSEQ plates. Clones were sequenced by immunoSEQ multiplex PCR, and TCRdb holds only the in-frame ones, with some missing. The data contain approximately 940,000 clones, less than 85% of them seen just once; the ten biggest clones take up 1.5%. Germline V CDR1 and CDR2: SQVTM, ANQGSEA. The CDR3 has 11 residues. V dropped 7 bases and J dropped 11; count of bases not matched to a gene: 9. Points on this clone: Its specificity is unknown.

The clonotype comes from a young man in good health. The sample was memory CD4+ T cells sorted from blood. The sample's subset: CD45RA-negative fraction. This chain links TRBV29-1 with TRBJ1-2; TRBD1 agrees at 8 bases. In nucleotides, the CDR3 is TGCAGCGGTCAATCCGGGACAGGATACACCTTC. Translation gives CSGQSGTGYTF.